These 20 T cell receptor beta chains were all obtained from the same sample, sequenced in a study of shared clonotypes between healthy human individuals. The naive CD8 population came from CD45RO-negative cells selected for CCR7, without terminally differentiated effector memory CD45RA+ cells. Measured with immunoSEQ multiplex PCR; TCRdb has only the in-frame clones, and not every one. The sample includes around 1.9 million clones, 93% of them seen just once. The material sequenced was naive CD8+ T cells from PBMCs. These receptors all stem from a man younger than 30 in good health. Some clones in this sample may be carry-over from other donors' samples.

The chain recombines TRBV9 with TRBJ1-4; the D is unclear. Trimming took off 4 bases at V and 3 bases at J, with 16 bases between the two ends. The length of the CDR3 is 16 residues. Germline V gene lookup returns CDR1 SGDLS and CDR2 YYNGEE. The CDR3, as DNA: TGTGCCAGCAGCCCCGGCCCACAGCTCTCTAATGAAAAACTGTTTTTT. Its protein product is CASSPGPQLSNEKLFF. Full variable domain (outside the CDR3, taken from reference TRBV9 and TRBJ1-4): DSGVTQTPKHLITATGQRVTLRCSPRSGDLSVYWYQQSLDQGLQFLIQYYNGEERAKGNILERFSAQQFPDLHSELNLSSLELGDSALYFCASSPGPQLSNEKLFFGSGTQLSVL.

The chain employs TRBV19 and TRBJ1-3, with D perhaps TRBD1 (5 bases). Germline V CDR1 and CDR2: LNHDA, SQIVND (reference sequence). V was trimmed by 10 bases and J by 0 bases, leaving 13 bases between them. The CDR3 covers 14 residues. CDR3 sequence (DNA): TGTGCCACCCAGGGATTTAGCTCTGGAAACACCATATATTTT. It codes for CATQGFSSGNTIYF.

The J gene is TRBJ1-4, the V gene TRBV5-1; D remains ambiguous. The V end lost 4 bases, the J end lost 5 bases, and 12 bases lay between the germline ends. The V gene's germline CDR1 is SGHRS and CDR2 YFSETQ. The CDR3 totals 14 residues. The CDR3 reads CASSPGFANEKLFF. DNA of the CDR3: TGCGCCAGCAGCCCTGGGTTTGCCAATGAAAAACTGTTTTTT. Looking up the rest from reference TRBV5-1 and TRBJ1-4 gives the full variable domain: KAGVTQTPRYLIKTRGQQVTLSCSPISGHRSVSWYQQTPGQGLQFLFEYFSETQRNKGNFPGRFSGRQFSNSRSEMNVSTLELGDSALYLCASSPGFANEKLFFGSGTQLSVL.

This clone was recorded only once. The genes are TRBV7-9 and TRBJ1-1; tentative D call: TRBD1 (5 bases). V lost 3 bases and J 3 bases, leaving 17 bases between the germline ends. Germline V gives CDR1 SEHNR, CDR2 FQNEAQ (reference sequence). The CDR3 length is 16 residues. This CDR3 is CASSFLGSGGDTEAFF. CDR3 nucleotide sequence: TGTGCCAGCAGCTTCTTGGGGTCTGGGGGTGACACTGAAGCTTTCTTT.

The CDR3 sequence is CASSVVGRSVEQYF. The CDR3 coding sequence is TGTGCCAGCAGTGTAGTCGGGAGAAGTGTAGAGCAGTACTTC. The chain couples TRBV2 to TRBJ2-7; TRBD2 is a possible D gene (6 bases). This CDR3 has 14 amino acids. Germline V gene lookup returns CDR1 SNHLY and CDR2 FYNNEI. V dropped 4 bases and J dropped 7 bases, with 17 bases sitting between them.

The chain joins TRBV6-1 to TRBJ1-5, with D tentatively TRBD1 (6 bases). Germline V gives CDR1 MNHNS, CDR2 SASEGT. The CDR3 sequence is 13 residues long. V was shortened by 7 bases and J by 9 bases, with 16 bases between the two germline ends. The CDR3 sequence is CASTGAPRGPQHF. The CDR3, as DNA: TGTGCCAGCACTGGGGCTCCCAGGGGGCCCCAGCATTTT.

This sequence joins TRBV19 and TRBJ2-7; 7 nucleotides line up with TRBD2. The germline V gene encodes CDR1 LNHDA and CDR2 SQIVND (reference sequence). This CDR3 comprises 16 residues. With V trimmed by 5 bases and J by 1 base, 11 bases remained unmatched. The CDR3 region is CASSSLAEEGSYEQYF. DNA of the CDR3: TGTGCCAGTAGTTCCCTAGCGGAAGAAGGGTCCTACGAGCAGTACTTC.

For the CDR3, the DNA is TGTGCCAGCAGCCCCCGGGGGCTTAACTATGGCTACACCTTC. The encoded protein is CASSPRGLNYGYTF. The chain links TRBV14 to TRBJ1-2; the D gene is possibly TRBD1 (6 bases). V shed 4 bases and J shed 1 base, with 10 bases lying between them. CDR1 is SGHDN and CDR2 is FVKESK in the germline V gene. This CDR3 spans 14 amino acids.

The chain uses TRBV6-5 and TRBJ1-1; the D is unclear. The V gene's germline CDR1 is MNHEY and CDR2 SVGAGI. Trimming removed 4 bases at V and 11 bases at J, with 14 bases between. The CDR3 is 12 amino acids. CDR3 loop: CASSSVERRAFF. The CDR3 region has the DNA TGTGCCAGCAGTTCCGTAGAGCGACGGGCTTTCTTT.

The chain combines TRBV6-1 with TRBJ2-1, with 10 bases matching TRBD2. V was clipped by 8 bases and J by 10 bases; unmatched bases: 14. Germline lookup yields CDR1 MNHNS and CDR2 SASEGT. The CDR3 length is 15 residues. The CDR3 coding sequence is TGTGCCAGCTCCCCCCCTAGCGGGAGTGTTGGCGAGCAGTTCTTC. This codes for CASSPPSGSVGEQFF.

A word on this clone: Other DNA sequences in this sample translate to the same CDR3. The CDR3 DNA follows: TGTGCCAGCTCCCCAGCTATGAACACTGAAGCTTTCTTT. Translation: CASSPAMNTEAFF. The chain joins TRBV27 to TRBJ1-1, with no clear D. CDR1 is MNHEY, CDR2 SMNVEV, per germline (reference sequence). V lost 8 bases and J lost 0, with 10 bases in between. CDR3 length: 13 amino acids.

The V and J genes are TRBV19 and TRBJ1-2; D remains ambiguous. The length of the CDR3 is 11 residues. Germline V lookup: CDR1 LNHDA, CDR2 SQIVND (reference sequence). Trimming removed 6 bases at V and 8 bases at J, with 10 bases between. CDR3 coding DNA: TGTGCCAGTAGCCGAGCCGGGGGCTACACCTTC. This encodes CASSRAGGYTF.

This clone has a single count. CDR3 sequence: CASSSGGNTDTQYF. The CDR3 DNA reads as TGTGCCAGCAGCTCGGGGGGAAACACAGATACGCAGTATTTT. This rearrangement joins TRBV7-6 to TRBJ2-3, with 7 bases fitting TRBD2. With V trimmed by 4 bases and J by 2 bases, 3 bases remained unmatched. The germline V gene has CDR1 SGHVS and CDR2 FNYEAQ. This CDR3 region has 14 residues.

The chain joins TRBV18 to TRBJ2-7; 7 bases match TRBD1. CDR1 is KGHSH and CDR2 is LQKENI in the germline V gene. This CDR3 contains 14 residues. V shed 3 bases and J 2 bases; nucleotides not matched to a gene: 4. The chain's CDR3 is CASSPRDSTYEQYF. CDR3 nucleotides: TGTGCCAGCTCACCCCGGGACAGCACCTACGAGCAGTACTTC.

Turning to this clone: Other DNA sequences in the sample encode the same CDR3. The chain couples TRBV19 to TRBJ1-1, with 7 positions matching TRBD1. The V segment lost 5 bases and the J segment 2 bases; nucleotides outside the gene matches: 5. Germline V gives CDR1 LNHDA, CDR2 SQIVND (reference sequence). CDR3 length equals 14 residues. The CDR3 DNA follows: TGTGCCAGTAGTTACAGGGGAGAAAACACTGAAGCTTTCTTT. Translated: CASSYRGENTEAFF.

This clone was detected only once. This chain connects TRBV5-1 to TRBJ2-3, with TRBD2 as a possible D gene (6 bases). Germline CDR1 reads SGHRS; CDR2 reads YFSETQ. Trimming cost V 5 bases and J 2 bases, with 9 bases left between them. CDR3 size: 13 residues. The CDR3, as DNA: TGCGCCAGCAGGGGGGGAAACACAGATACGCAGTATTTT. This sequence encodes CASRGGNTDTQYF.

As DNA, the CDR3 is TGTGCCAGCAGCTTAATACTGCTCGCCTACGAGCAGTACTTC. It translates to CASSLILLAYEQYF. The chain couples TRBV7-9 to TRBJ2-7; D is ambiguous. The V gene lost 2 bases and the J gene lost 2 bases, with 10 bases spanning the gap. The CDR3 has 14 residues. Germline CDR1 reads SEHNR; CDR2 reads FQNEAQ (reference sequence).

The chain links TRBV12-5 to TRBJ2-7; 7 bases are a match to TRBD1. With V trimmed by 3 bases and J by 2 bases, 1 base remained unmatched. Germline loops: CDR1 LGHNT, CDR2 FRNRAP. The CDR3 runs 13 residues. This CDR3 reads CASGFDRAYEQYF. Written as DNA, the CDR3 is TGTGCTAGTGGTTTCGACAGGGCCTACGAGCAGTACTTC.

This clone was seen only once. J is TRBJ2-7 and V is TRBV6-5; 8 bases fit TRBD2. The CDR3 extends over 13 amino acids. V was pared by 6 bases and J by 1 base, with 2 bases of the junction left unmatched. CDR1 is MNHEY and CDR2 is SVGAGI in the germline V gene. CDR3 loop: CASRGLDSYEQYF. For the CDR3, the DNA is TGTGCCAGCAGGGGACTAGATTCCTACGAGCAGTACTTC.

This sequence joins TRBV27 and TRBJ1-1; D call uncertain. Germline V lookup: CDR1 MNHEY, CDR2 SMNVEV (reference sequence). The CDR3 has 13 residues. Between the trimmed V and J ends, which lost 4 bases and 2 bases, there was a span of 8 bases. The CDR3 is CASSYTANTEAFF. The CDR3 nucleotides read TGTGCCAGCAGTTACACGGCTAACACTGAAGCTTTCTTT.